One sample yielded the 3 T cell receptor beta chains listed below, sequenced in a study of cytotoxic CD8 clonotypes in ibrutinib-treated CLL. Assay used: immunoSEQ multiplex PCR; TCRdb lists only in-frame clones, some missing. The sample holds 65,000 to 85,000 clones, less than 90% seen once. This specimen consisted of PBMCs, obtained after 24 months of ibrutinib treatment. These receptors were taken from a human donor with chronic lymphocytic leukemia.

This sequence joins TRBV5-1 and TRBJ1-1; 7 bases are shared with TRBD1. This CDR3 has 16 residues. In germline, CDR1 is SGHRS, CDR2 YFSETQ. Germline trimming cut 1 base from V and 1 base from J; bases unmatched to any gene: 7. CDR3 sequence (DNA): TGCGCCAGCAGCTTGACTACCGGGACAGCGAACACTGAAGCTTTCTTT. Protein: CASSLTTGTANTEAFF.

The genes are TRBV15 and TRBJ2-7; D is possibly TRBD1 (6 bases). With 0 bases removed from V and 3 bases from J, the gap between germline ends came to 9 bases. Germline CDR1 reads LNHNV; CDR2 reads YYDKDF (reference sequence). This CDR3 is built from 14 residues. The CDR3 region has the DNA TGTGCCACCAGCAGAGATGGGGGCCTCTACGAGCAGTACTTC. This translates into CATSRDGGLYEQYF.

This sequence joins TRBV5-1 and TRBJ2-1; 8 bases are shared with TRBD2. The CDR3 spans 15 residues. Germline assignment: CDR1 SGHRS and CDR2 YFSETQ. After removal of 2 bases from V and 3 bases from J, the junction contained 4 bases not matched to a gene. The CDR3 sequence is CASSLRSGGYNEQFF. The CDR3 DNA reads TGCGCCAGCAGCTTAAGGAGCGGGGGCTACAATGAGCAGTTCTTC. The full variable domain, completed using reference TRBV5-1 and TRBJ2-1, is KAGVTQTPRYLIKTRGQQVTLSCSPISGHRSVSWYQQTPGQGLQFLFEYFSETQRNKGNFPGRFSGRQFSNSRSEMNVSTLELGDSALYLCASSLRSGGYNEQFFGPGTRLTVL.